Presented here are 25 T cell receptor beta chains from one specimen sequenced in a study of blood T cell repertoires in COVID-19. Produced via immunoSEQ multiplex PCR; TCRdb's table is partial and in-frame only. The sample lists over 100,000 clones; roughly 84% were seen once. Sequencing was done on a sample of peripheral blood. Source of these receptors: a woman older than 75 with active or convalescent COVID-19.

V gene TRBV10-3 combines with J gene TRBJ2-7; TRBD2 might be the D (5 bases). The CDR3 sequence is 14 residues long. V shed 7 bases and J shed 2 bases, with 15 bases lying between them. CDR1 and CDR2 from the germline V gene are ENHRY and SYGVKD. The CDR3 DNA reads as TGTGCCATCAAGCGGACGGAAGGTGCCTACGAGCAGTACTTC. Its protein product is CAIKRTEGAYEQYF.

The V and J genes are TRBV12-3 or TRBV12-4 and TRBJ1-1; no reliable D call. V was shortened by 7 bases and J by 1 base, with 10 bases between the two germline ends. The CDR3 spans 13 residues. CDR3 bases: TGTGCCAGCACCCCGACTGGGAACACTGAAGCTTTCTTT. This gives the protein CASTPTGNTEAFF.

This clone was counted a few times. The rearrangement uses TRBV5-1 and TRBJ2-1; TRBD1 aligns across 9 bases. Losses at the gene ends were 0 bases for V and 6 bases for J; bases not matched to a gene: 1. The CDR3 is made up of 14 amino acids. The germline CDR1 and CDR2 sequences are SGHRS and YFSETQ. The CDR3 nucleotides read TGCGCCAGCAGCTTGGGACAGGGGGGCAATGAGCAGTTCTTC. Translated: CASSLGQGGNEQFF.

The CDR3: CASSSGLRAEQYF. In DNA, the CDR3 is TGTGCCAGCAGCTCCGGACTGCGGGCAGAGCAGTACTTC. The V gene is TRBV11-1, the J gene TRBJ2-7, with D possibly matching TRBD2 (5 bases). The V and J ends lost 4 bases and 7 bases respectively, with 14 bases between them. The CDR3 runs to 13 residues. Looked up from germline, CDR1 is SGHAT and CDR2 is FQDESV (reference sequence). Full variable domain (rest looked up from reference TRBV11-1 and TRBJ2-7): EAEVAQSPRYKITEKSQAVAFWCDPISGHATLYWYRQILGQGPELLVQFQDESVVDDSQLPKDRFSAERLKGVDSTLKIQPAELGDSAMYLCASSSGLRAEQYFGPGTRLTVT.

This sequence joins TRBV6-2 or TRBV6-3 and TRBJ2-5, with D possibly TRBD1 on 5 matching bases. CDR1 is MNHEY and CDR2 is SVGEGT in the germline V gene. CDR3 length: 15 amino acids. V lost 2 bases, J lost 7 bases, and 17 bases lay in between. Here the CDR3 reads CASSYTQGLRTTQYF. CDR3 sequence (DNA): TGTGCCAGCAGTTACACGCAGGGCCTACGGACGACCCAGTACTTC.

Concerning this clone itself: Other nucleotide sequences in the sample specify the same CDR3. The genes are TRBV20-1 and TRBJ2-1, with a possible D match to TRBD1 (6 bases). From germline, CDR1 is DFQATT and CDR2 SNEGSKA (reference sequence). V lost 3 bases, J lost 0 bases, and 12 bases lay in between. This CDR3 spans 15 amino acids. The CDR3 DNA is TGCAGTGCTAGTAGGGGGAGCAGCTCCTACAATGAGCAGTTCTTC. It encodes CSASRGSSSYNEQFF.

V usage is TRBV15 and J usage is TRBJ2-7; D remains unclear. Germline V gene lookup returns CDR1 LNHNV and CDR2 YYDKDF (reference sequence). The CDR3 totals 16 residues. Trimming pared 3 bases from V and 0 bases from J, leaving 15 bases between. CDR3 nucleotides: TGTGCCACCAGCAGGCTTCCGGGTCCGAGCTCCTACGAGCAGTACTTC. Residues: CATSRLPGPSSYEQYF.

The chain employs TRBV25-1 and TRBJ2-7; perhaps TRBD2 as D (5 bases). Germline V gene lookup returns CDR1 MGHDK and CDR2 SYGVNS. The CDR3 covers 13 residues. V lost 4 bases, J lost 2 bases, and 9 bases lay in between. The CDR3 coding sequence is TGTGCCAGCAGTGGAGGGAGACCCTACGAGCAGTACTTC. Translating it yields CASSGGRPYEQYF.

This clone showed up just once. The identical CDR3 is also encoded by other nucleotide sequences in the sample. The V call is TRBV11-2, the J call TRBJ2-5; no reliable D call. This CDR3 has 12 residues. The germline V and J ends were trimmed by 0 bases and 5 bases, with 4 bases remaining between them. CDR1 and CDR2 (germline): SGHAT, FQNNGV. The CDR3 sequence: CASSLDRETQYF. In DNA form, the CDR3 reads TGTGCCAGCAGCTTAGACAGGGAGACCCAGTACTTC. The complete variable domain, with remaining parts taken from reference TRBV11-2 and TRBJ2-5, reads EAGVAQSPRYKIIEKRQSVAFWCNPISGHATLYWYQQILGQGPKLLIQFQNNGVVDDSQLPKDRFSAERLKGVDSTLKIQPAKLEDSAVYLCASSLDRETQYFGPGTRLLVL.

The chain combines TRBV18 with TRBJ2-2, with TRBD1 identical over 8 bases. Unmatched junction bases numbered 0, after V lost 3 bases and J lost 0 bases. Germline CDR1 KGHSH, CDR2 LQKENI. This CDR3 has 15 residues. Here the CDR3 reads CASSPTGANTGELFF. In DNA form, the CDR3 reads TGTGCCAGCTCACCGACAGGGGCGAACACCGGGGAGCTGTTTTTT.

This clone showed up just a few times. Here the CDR3 DNA reads TGTGCCAGCAGTTTAAGGCGGAATAGCAATCAGCCCCAGCATTTT. Protein sequence: CASSLRRNSNQPQHF. This chain links TRBV27 with TRBJ1-5, with unresolved D. CDR1 and CDR2 (germline): MNHEY, SMNVEV (reference sequence). With 2 bases removed from V and 0 bases from J, the gap between germline ends came to 8 bases. This CDR3 is 15 amino acids long.

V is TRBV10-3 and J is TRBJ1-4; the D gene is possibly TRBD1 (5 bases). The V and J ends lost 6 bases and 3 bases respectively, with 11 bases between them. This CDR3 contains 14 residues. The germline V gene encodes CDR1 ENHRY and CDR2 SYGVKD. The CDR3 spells CAIRDNGPNEKLFF. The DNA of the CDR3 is TGTGCCATCAGGGACAACGGACCTAATGAAAAACTGTTTTTT.

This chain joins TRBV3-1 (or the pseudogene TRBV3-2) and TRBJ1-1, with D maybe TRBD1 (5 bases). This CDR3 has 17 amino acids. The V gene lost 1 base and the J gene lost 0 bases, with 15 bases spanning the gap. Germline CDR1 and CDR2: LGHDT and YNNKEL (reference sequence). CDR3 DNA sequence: TGTGCCAGCAGCCAAGCACTAAGGCAGGGTCTGAACACTGAAGCTTTCTTT. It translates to CASSQALRQGLNTEAFF.

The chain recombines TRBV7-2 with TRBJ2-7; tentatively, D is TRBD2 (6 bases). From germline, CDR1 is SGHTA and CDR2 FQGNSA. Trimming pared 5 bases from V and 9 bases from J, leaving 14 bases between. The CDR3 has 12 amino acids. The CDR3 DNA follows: TGTGCCAGCAGCCGCTCGGGACTCTGGCAGTACTTC. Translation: CASSRSGLWQYF.

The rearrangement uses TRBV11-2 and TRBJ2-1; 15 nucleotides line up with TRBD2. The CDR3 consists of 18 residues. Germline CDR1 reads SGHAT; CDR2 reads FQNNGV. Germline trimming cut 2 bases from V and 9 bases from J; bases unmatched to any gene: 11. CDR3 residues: CASSLWSRTSGRAGEQFF. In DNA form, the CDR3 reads TGTGCCAGCAGCTTATGGTCCCGGACTAGCGGGAGGGCCGGTGAGCAGTTCTTC.

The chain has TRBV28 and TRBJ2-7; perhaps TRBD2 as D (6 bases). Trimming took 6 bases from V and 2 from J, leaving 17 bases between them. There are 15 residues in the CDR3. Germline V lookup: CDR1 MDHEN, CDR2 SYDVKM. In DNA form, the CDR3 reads TGTGCCAGCAGCCCCTGGGCGGGACGTACCTACGAGCAGTACTTC. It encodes CASSPWAGRTYEQYF. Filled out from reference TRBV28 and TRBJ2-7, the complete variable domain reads DVKVTQSSRYLVKRTGEKVFLECVQDMDHENMFWYRQDPGLGLRLIYFSYDVKMKEKGDIPEGYSVSREKKERFSLILESASTNQTSMYLCASSPWAGRTYEQYFGPGTRLTVT.

CDR3 loop: CASSEQGLTDTQYF. The CDR3 coding sequence is TGTGCCAGCAGTGAACAGGGCCTCACAGATACGCAGTATTTT. The chain has TRBV6-4 and TRBJ2-3; D perhaps matches TRBD1 (6 bases). Germline loops: CDR1 MRHNA, CDR2 SNTAGT. The length of the CDR3 is 14 residues. Deletions cut 3 bases from V and 2 bases from J, with 9 bases between.

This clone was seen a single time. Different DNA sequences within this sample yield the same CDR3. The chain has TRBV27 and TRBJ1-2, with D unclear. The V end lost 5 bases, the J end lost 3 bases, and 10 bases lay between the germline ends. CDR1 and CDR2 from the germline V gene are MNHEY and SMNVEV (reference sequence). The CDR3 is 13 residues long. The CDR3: CASSPTGYYGYTF. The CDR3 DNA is TGTGCCAGCAGTCCGACGGGATACTATGGCTACACCTTC.

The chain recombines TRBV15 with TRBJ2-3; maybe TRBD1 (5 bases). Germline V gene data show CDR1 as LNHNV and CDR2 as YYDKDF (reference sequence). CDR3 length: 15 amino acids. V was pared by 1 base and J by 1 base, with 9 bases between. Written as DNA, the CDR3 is TGTGCCACCAGCAGAGCGGACACCCGCACAGATACGCAGTATTTT. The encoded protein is CATSRADTRTDTQYF.

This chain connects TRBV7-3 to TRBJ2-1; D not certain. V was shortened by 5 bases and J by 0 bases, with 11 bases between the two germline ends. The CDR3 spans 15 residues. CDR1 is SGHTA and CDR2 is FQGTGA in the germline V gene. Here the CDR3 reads CASSPIPGSYNEQFF. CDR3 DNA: TGTGCCAGCAGCCCGATACCCGGCTCCTACAATGAGCAGTTCTTC.

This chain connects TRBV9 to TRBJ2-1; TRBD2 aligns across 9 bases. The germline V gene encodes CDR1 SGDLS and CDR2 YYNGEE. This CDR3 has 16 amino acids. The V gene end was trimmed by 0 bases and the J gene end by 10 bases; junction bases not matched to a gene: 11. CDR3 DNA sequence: TGTGCCAGCAGCGTAGCCGTTAGCGGGAGATATAACGAGCAGTTCTTC. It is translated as CASSVAVSGRYNEQFF.

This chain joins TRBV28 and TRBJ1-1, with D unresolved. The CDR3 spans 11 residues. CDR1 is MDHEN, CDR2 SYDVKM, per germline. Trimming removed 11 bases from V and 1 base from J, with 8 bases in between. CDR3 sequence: CAVHSNTEAFF. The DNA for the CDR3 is TGTGCCGTTCATTCGAACACTGAAGCTTTCTTT.

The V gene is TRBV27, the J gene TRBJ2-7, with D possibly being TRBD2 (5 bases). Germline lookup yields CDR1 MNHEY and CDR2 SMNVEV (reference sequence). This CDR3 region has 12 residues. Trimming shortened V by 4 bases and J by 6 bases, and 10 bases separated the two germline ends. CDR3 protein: CASSSRDREQYF. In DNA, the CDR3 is TGTGCCAGCAGTTCCCGGGATCGCGAGCAGTACTTC.

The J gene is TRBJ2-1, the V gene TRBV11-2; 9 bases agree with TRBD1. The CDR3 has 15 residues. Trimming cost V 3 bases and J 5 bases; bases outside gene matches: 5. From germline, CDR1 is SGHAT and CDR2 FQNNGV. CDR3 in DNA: TGTGCCAGCAGCTTTTTGGGACAGGGCAACAATGAGCAGTTCTTC. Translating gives CASSFLGQGNNEQFF. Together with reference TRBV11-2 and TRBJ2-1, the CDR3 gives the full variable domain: EAGVAQSPRYKIIEKRQSVAFWCNPISGHATLYWYQQILGQGPKLLIQFQNNGVVDDSQLPKDRFSAERLKGVDSTLKIQPAKLEDSAVYLCASSFLGQGNNEQFFGPGTRLTVL.

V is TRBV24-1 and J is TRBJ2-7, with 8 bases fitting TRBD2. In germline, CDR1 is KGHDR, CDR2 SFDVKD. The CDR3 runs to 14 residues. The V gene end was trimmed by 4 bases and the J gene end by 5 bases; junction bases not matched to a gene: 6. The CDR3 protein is CATSESGRSDEQYF. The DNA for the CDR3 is TGTGCCACCAGTGAAAGCGGGAGATCGGACGAGCAGTACTTC.